This T cell receptor (beta chain) was sequenced in a study of glioma-infiltrating T cells after dendritic cell vaccination. CDR1 is MDHEN and CDR2 is SYDVKM in the germline V gene. Trimming took 8 bases from V and 9 from J; bases not matched to a gene: 13. The CDR3 is made up of 15 amino acids. General study results and limits: Few patients contributed both blood and tumor specimens. Estimated pretreatment TIL content predicted outcome after dendritic cell vaccination.

Libraries were prepared by immunoSEQ multiplex PCR; TCRdb keeps only in-frame clonotypes and omits some of them. This table has 80,000 to 100,000 clones, 75% to 85% appearing once. Turning to this clone: Its antigen is unknown.

This chain connects TRBV28 to TRBJ2-1; 10 positions match TRBD2. Sequences were derived from blood, sampled before dendritic cell vaccination. This TCR was sampled from a human donor with glioblastoma. Here the CDR3 DNA reads TGTGCCAGCGGGATGAATAGCGGGAGGTGGGGTGAGCAGTTCTTC. Its protein product is CASGMNSGRWGEQFF.